What follows are 3 T cell receptor beta chains derived from one specimen sequenced in a study of shared clonotypes between healthy human individuals (dated by TCRdb to about 2020). To prepare the library, the immunoSEQ multiplex PCR assay was applied. In its TCRdb copy, this immuneACCESS table keeps in-frame sequences only and misses some clones. Where compared with another copy, unresolved V genes explain less than half of these, and the others have no known cause. The sample table shows about 470,000 clones, and about 76% are seen once. The ten largest make up approximately 13% of the sample. The material sequenced was PBMCs. The receptors derive from a woman aged 40 to 49 in good health. Some clones in this sample may be carry-over from other donors' samples.

V and J are TRBV7-3 and TRBJ2-3; 7 bases are shared with TRBD1. Germline lookup yields CDR1 SGHTA and CDR2 FQGTGA. The V and J ends lost 5 bases and 2 bases, in that order; junction bases with no gene match: 10. There are 16 residues in the CDR3. The DNA for the CDR3 is TGTGCCAGCAGCCCATCCCCGGACAGGTCCACAGATACGCAGTATTTT. Residues: CASSPSPDRSTDTQYF.

V usage is TRBV29-1 and J usage is TRBJ2-3, with D unclear. Trimming took off 0 bases at V and 5 bases at J, with 15 bases between the two ends. The CDR3 is made up of 15 amino acids. Germline CDR1 reads SQVTM; CDR2 reads ANQGSEA. The CDR3 sequence: CSVEELRPQVDTQYF. CDR3 sequence (DNA): TGCAGCGTTGAAGAGTTACGGCCGCAGGTAGATACGCAGTATTTT.

V is TRBV5-1 and J is TRBJ1-1; D is perhaps TRBD1 (6 bases). Per the germline V gene, CDR1 is SGHRS and CDR2 is YFSETQ. The V end lost 3 bases, the J end lost 7 bases, and 16 bases lay between the germline ends. The CDR3 has 14 residues. CDR3 in DNA: TGCGCCAGCAGCTCGGAGACAGGTCGGGATGAAGCTTTCTTT. As protein: CASSSETGRDEAFF.